The next 7 T cell receptor beta chains were all read from a single sample in a study of blood T cell repertoires in COVID-19. Only in-frame clones appear in the TCRdb table, and some are missing; sequencing was by immunoSEQ multiplex PCR. The sample yields 200,000 to 300,000 clones, 88% seen once. Specimen: PBMCs or T cells enriched from blood (not recorded which). The receptor set was obtained from a woman aged 40-49 years with acute COVID-19.

This chain links TRBV13 with TRBJ2-2, with D perhaps matching TRBD2 (5 bases). Germline V gene sequence: CDR1 PRHDT, CDR2 FYEKMQ (reference sequence). V was shortened by 4 bases and J by 3 bases, with 15 bases between the two germline ends. This CDR3 is built from 16 residues. The CDR3: CASSWTSGTDTGELFF. The CDR3, as DNA: TGTGCCAGCAGCTGGACCTCGGGAACTGACACCGGGGAGCTGTTTTTT.

The V and J genes are TRBV7-9 and TRBJ2-7, with D tentatively TRBD2 (5 bases). The germline CDR1 and CDR2 sequences are SEHNR and FQNEAQ (reference sequence). The CDR3 runs to 15 residues. V was cut by 0 bases and J by 3 bases, with 12 bases left in between. The CDR3 sequence is CASSLAAGPVYEQYF. Written as DNA, the CDR3 is TGTGCCAGCAGCTTAGCGGCGGGCCCTGTCTACGAGCAGTACTTC.

The CDR3 bases are TGTGCCAGCAGCCAGGCGACAGGACCATCTGGAAACACCATATATTTT. Amino acids: CASSQATGPSGNTIYF. The chain carries TRBV4-2 and TRBJ1-3; D possibly corresponds to TRBD1 (6 bases). The germline V gene encodes CDR1 LGHNA and CDR2 YNFKEQ. V lost 3 bases and J lost 1, with 13 bases in between. This CDR3 spans 16 amino acids.

The rearrangement links TRBV18 to TRBJ2-2; 7 bases match TRBD2. The CDR3 has 14 residues. Germline trimming cut 3 bases from V and 5 bases from J; bases unmatched to any gene: 3. Germline loops: CDR1 KGHSH, CDR2 LQKENI. As DNA, the CDR3 is TGTGCCAGCTCACCGGGAGGGGCGACCGGGGAGCTGTTTTTT. Translating gives CASSPGGATGELFF.

On this clone: Within the sample, other DNA sequences also encode this same CDR3. The J gene is TRBJ1-1, the V gene TRBV12-3 or TRBV12-4, with no clear D. The germline V and J ends were trimmed by 3 bases and 5 bases, with 4 bases remaining between them. The CDR3 contains 11 residues. As DNA, the CDR3 is TGTGCCAGCAGTTTGTCGACTGAAGCTTTCTTT. Protein product: CASSLSTEAFF.

Written as DNA, the CDR3 is TGTGCCAGTAGTGCGTCTAGCGGGAGGGACTACAATGAGCAGTTCTTC. Protein sequence: CASSASSGRDYNEQFF. J is TRBJ2-1 and V is TRBV19, with 12 bases lining up with TRBD2. After removal of 5 bases from V and 3 bases from J, the junction contained 5 bases not matched to a gene. Looked up from germline, CDR1 is LNHDA and CDR2 is SQIVND (reference sequence). CDR3 length: 16 amino acids.

The chain is built from TRBV14 and TRBJ2-7; 7 bases match TRBD1. The germline V gene has CDR1 SGHDN and CDR2 FVKESK. J was trimmed by 9 bases and V by 4 bases; bases with no gene match: 9. This CDR3 is 13 amino acids long. The CDR3 sequence is CASSLYQGDGQYF. DNA of the CDR3: TGTGCCAGCAGCCTTTACCAGGGGGACGGGCAGTACTTC. Full variable domain (outside the CDR3, taken from reference TRBV14 and TRBJ2-7): EAGVTQFPSHSVIEKGQTVTLRCDPISGHDNLYWYRRVMGKEIKFLLHFVKESKQDESGMPNNRFLAERTGGTYSTLKVQPAELEDSGVYFCASSLYQGDGQYFGPGTRLTVT.